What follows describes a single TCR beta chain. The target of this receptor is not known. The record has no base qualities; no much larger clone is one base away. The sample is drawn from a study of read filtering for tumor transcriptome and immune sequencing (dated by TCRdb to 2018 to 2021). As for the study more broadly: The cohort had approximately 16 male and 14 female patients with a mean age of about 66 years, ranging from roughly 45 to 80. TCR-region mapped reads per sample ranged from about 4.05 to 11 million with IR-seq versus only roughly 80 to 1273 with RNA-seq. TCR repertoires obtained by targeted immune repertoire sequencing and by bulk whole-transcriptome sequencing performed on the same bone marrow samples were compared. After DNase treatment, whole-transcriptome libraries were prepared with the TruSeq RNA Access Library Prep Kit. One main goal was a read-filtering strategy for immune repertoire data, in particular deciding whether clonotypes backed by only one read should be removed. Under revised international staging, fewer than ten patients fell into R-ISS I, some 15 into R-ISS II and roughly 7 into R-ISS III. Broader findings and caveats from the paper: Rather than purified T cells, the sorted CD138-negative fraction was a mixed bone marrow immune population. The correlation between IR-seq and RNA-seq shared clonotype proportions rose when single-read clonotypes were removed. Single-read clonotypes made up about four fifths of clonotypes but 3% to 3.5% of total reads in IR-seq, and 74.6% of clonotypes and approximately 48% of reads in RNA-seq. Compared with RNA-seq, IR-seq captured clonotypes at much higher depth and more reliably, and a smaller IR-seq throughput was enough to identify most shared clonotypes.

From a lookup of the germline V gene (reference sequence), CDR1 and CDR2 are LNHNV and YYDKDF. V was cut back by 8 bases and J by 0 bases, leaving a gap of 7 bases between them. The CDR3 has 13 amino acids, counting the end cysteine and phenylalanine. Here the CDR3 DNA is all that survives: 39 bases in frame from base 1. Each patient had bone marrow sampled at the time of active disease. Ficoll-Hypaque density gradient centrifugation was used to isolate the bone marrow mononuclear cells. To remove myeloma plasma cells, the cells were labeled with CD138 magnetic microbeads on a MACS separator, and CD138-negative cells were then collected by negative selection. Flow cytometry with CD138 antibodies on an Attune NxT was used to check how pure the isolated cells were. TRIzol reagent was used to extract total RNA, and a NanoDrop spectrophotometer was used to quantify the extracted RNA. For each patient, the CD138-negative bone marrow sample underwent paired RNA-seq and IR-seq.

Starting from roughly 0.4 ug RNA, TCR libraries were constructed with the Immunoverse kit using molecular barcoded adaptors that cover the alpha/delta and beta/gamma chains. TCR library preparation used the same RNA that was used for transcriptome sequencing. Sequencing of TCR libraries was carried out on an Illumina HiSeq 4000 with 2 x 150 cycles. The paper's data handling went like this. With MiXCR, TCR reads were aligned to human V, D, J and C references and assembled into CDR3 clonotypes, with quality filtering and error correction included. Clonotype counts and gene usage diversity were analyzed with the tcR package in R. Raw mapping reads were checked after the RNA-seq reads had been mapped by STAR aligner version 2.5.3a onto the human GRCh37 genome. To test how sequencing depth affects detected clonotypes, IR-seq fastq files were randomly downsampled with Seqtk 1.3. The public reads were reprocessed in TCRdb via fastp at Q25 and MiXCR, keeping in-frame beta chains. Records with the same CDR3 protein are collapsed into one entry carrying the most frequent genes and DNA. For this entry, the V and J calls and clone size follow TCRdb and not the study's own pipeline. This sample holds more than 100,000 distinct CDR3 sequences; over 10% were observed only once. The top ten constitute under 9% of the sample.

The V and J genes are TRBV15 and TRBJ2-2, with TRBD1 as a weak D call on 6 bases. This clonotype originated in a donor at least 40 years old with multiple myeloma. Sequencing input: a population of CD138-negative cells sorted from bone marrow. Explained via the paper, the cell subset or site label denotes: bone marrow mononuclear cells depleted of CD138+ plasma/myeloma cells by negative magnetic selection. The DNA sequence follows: TGTGCCACCTCAGGGGCGAACACCGGGGAGCTGTTTTTT. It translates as CATSGANTGELFF.